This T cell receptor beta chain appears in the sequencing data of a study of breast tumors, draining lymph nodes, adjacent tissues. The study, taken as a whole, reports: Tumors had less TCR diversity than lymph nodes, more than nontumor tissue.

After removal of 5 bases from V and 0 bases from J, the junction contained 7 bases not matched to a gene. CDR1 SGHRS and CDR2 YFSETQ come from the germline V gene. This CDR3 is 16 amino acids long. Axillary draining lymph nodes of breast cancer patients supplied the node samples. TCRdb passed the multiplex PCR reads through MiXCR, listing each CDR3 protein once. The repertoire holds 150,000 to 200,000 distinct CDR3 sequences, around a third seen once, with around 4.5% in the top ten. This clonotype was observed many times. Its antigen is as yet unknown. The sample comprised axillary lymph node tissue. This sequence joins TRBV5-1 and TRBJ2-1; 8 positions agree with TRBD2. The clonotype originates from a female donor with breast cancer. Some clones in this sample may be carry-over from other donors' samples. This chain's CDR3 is CASSDGGGSSYNEQFF. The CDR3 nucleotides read TGCGCCAGCAGTGACGGGGGGGGCTCCTCCTACAATGAGCAGTTCTTC.